The TCR beta chain under discussion was sequenced for a study of T cell repertoires in cytomegalovirus infection. CDR3 length: 16 residues. CDR1 SEHNR and CDR2 FQNEAQ come from the germline V gene (reference sequence). In TCRdb, the reads were re-called with MiXCR into one record per CDR3 protein. The data hold about 740,000 distinct CDR3 sequences, with 35% observed a single time. Regarding this clonotype: The junction departs from the called germline gene at one end, perhaps through a read error.

Sequenced: PBMCs. This receptor was taken from a human donor in good health (CMV status not recorded). Some clones in this sample may be carry-over from other donors' samples. The chain carries TRBV7-9 and TRBJ2-1; no clear D. In nucleotides, the CDR3 is TGTGCAAGCAGCACCCTTACCAACGCAATTGGAAATGAGCAGTTCTTC. Translation: CASSTLTNAIGNEQFF.